These 9 T cell receptor beta chains share one sample of origin, sequenced in a study of blood T cell repertoires in COVID-19. Repertoires were generated with immunoSEQ multiplex PCR, while TCRdb's copy carries only in-frame clones and drops some. In the table there are some 100,000 clones, about 85% of which are singletons. Sequences were obtained from peripheral blood. These receptors all come from a human donor in a cohort sampled during active COVID-19.

The V call is TRBV7-9, the J call TRBJ1-1; 7 bases are a match to TRBD1. Germline V CDR1 and CDR2: SEHNR, FQNEAQ (reference sequence). The J segment lost 1 base and the V segment lost 6 bases, leaving 11 bases of the junction unmatched. This CDR3 spans 16 amino acids. The CDR3 coding sequence is TGTGCCAGCAGGTCTATGGTACAGGGGAAGAACACTGAAGCTTTCTTT. It encodes CASRSMVQGKNTEAFF.

The genes are TRBV28 and TRBJ2-7, with 7 bases aligning to TRBD1. V lost 4 bases, J lost 5 bases, and 20 bases stayed unmatched. The CDR3 contains 18 residues. Germline V gene data show CDR1 as MDHEN and CDR2 as SYDVKM. CDR3 DNA sequence: TGTGCCAGCAGTTCCCATCCATACAGGGGCCTACCAGAACACGAGCAGTACTTC. This gives the protein CASSSHPYRGLPEHEQYF.

This chain connects TRBV6-5 to TRBJ1-1, with D possibly TRBD1 on 5 matching bases. The CDR3 loop spans 12 amino acids. Per germline, CDR1 MNHEY and CDR2 SVGAGI. Trimming left V 8 bases short and J 4 bases short, with 11 bases between. CDR3 sequence: CASRRGGTEAFF. The CDR3 nucleotides read TGTGCCAGCCGGCGGGGGGGCACTGAAGCTTTCTTT.

V gene TRBV5-4 combines with J gene TRBJ2-5; 8 bases fit TRBD2. V gave up 5 bases and J gave up 5 bases; unmatched junction bases: 14. The CDR3 contains 16 residues. Germline V gene sequence: CDR1 SGHNT, CDR2 YYREEE (reference sequence). CDR3 sequence (DNA): TGTGCCAGCAGTATCGGGGGGGCGAGGGGCTGGGAGACCCAGTACTTC. It codes for CASSIGGARGWETQYF.

The V call is TRBV10-1, the J call TRBJ2-1; 7 nucleotides match TRBD2. The CDR3 sequence is 15 residues long. Germline trimming cut 3 bases from V and 7 bases from J; bases unmatched to any gene: 9. Germline CDR1 is WNHNN and CDR2 is SYGVQD (reference sequence). The CDR3 loop reads CASSDGGSGGNEQFF. Written as DNA, the CDR3 is TGCGCCAGCAGTGATGGCGGGAGTGGGGGTAATGAGCAGTTCTTC.

This clone turned up a few times. This sequence joins TRBV27 and TRBJ2-2; D call uncertain. This CDR3 has 15 amino acids. The V end lost 5 bases, the J end lost 0 bases, and 10 bases lay between the germline ends. Per germline, CDR1 MNHEY and CDR2 SMNVEV (reference sequence). The CDR3 DNA sequence: TGTGCCAGCAGTCCACCCCAGGCGAACACCGGGGAGCTGTTTTTT. It translates to CASSPPQANTGELFF.

The chain carries TRBV7-2 and TRBJ1-1, with 8 nucleotides matching TRBD1. In germline, CDR1 is SGHTA, CDR2 FQGNSA. With 2 bases clipped from V and 7 bases from J, the junction kept 9 bases outside the gene matches. This CDR3 comprises 15 residues. Written as DNA, the CDR3 is TGTGCCAGCAGCTTAAGAGGGCAGGGGGCCAGTGAAGCTTTCTTT. Translating it yields CASSLRGQGASEAFF. Full variable domain (remainder filled in from reference TRBV7-2 and TRBJ1-1): GAGVSQSPSNKVTEKGKDVELRCDPISGHTALYWYRQSLGQGLEFLIYFQGNSAPDKSGLPSDRFSAERTGGSVSTLTIQRTQQEDSAVYLCASSLRGQGASEAFFGQGTRLTVV.

This chain uses TRBV7-8 with TRBJ2-3; the D is unclear. Between the trimmed V and J ends, which lost 3 bases and 4 bases, there was a span of 8 bases. The length of the CDR3 is 13 residues. CDR1 and CDR2 (germline): SGHVS, FQNEAQ. Here the CDR3 reads CASSFRLPDTQYF. The CDR3 nucleotides are TGTGCCAGCAGCTTTAGACTTCCAGATACGCAGTATTTT. Variable domain in full (rest from reference TRBV7-8 and TRBJ2-3): GAGVSQSPRYKVAKRGQDVALRCDPISGHVSLFWYQQALGQGPEFLTYFQNEAQLDKSGLPSDRFFAERPEGSVSTLKIQRTQQEDSAVYLCASSFRLPDTQYFGPGTRLTVL.

J is TRBJ2-7 and V is TRBV7-8; 8 bases are shared with TRBD1. CDR1 and CDR2 from the germline V gene are SGHVS and FQNEAQ. The CDR3 sequence is 14 residues long. After removal of 5 bases from V and 4 bases from J, the junction contained 7 bases not matched to a gene. CDR3 in DNA: TGTGCCAGCAGCCCGGACAGGGTTGGGTACGAGCAGTACTTC. Translation: CASSPDRVGYEQYF.